This section outlines one TCR beta chain sequence together with its context. Its antigen target is currently unknown. Qualities for individual bases were not recorded, and no much larger clone is one base off. This sample stems from a study of blood T cell repertoires in COVID-19 (dated by TCRdb to the early 2020s). Broadly, across the study: Samples from collaborators originated in the United States, Italy and Spain and spanned both the acute and convalescent phases of COVID-19. The prospective study material was composed of cDNA or gDNA derived from T cells, B-cell-depleted T cells, or PBMCs. The dataset comprised deeply sampled blood TCRbeta repertoires from subjects exposed to, actively infected with, or recovered from COVID-19. A freely available public database, intended as a resource for researchers studying the immune response to SARS-CoV-2, is where the repertoires were released. The samples were drawn from two sources: the first 160 participants of the ongoing ImmuneRACE study, and over 950 subjects contributed by 6 global collaborators. Nearly every sample came with metadata listing a de-identified subject ID, COVID-19 status, age in years and sex. Where available, HLA class I and class II types were taken from metadata supplied by the sample provider and were not determined by assay-based typing.

In the prospective study, participants were about 18 to 100 years old, resided in about two dozen geographic areas of the United States, and were enrolled through a virtual design. In the prospective study, cohorts were assigned on the basis of participant-reported clinical history obtained from a screening survey and a study questionnaire. Exposed participants were defined as having been in contact with someone with a PCR-confirmed or clinician-diagnosed COVID-19 case within 2 weeks of study entry. Mobile phlebotomists in the prospective study collected whole blood, serum and a nasopharyngeal or oropharyngeal swab from every participant. Prospective study participants could optionally give additional blood draws and questionnaires over an approximately two-month period. Before DNA extraction, prospective study blood samples were shipped either frozen or at room temperature. TCRbeta CDR3 regions were amplified from genomic DNA by means of the immunoSEQ Assay, a bias-controlled multiplex PCR. Per the original workflow: The number of nucleated cells in each sample was estimated from the amplification of reference gene primers within the assay. To quantify the absolute abundance of each unique TCRbeta CDR3 rearrangement, sequence reads were collapsed and filtered. For each sample, productive Simpson clonality was calculated by taking the square root of Simpson's diversity index across productive rearrangements. Entries here come from immuneACCESS through TCRdb and include only in-frame sequences with V and J called. Some clones fail to appear in such tables; in the studies checked, an unresolved V gene covers under half of the shortfall, and the cause of the remainder is unknown. V and J calls and clone size are given by that table; D and trimming were obtained from the DNA. For this sample there are about 200,000 clones; 86% appear just once. About 4% of the sample lies in the top ten.

The full study reports these points: The amount of clinical and demographic metadata varied by source and participant and was provided uncurated.

The sequencing sample was made of PBMCs or T cells enriched from blood (not recorded which). The sequence was obtained from a woman aged 25-40 years who had been exposed to COVID-19.

The CDR3 amino acid sequence is: CASSQYVGQSIYGYTF. The sequence in DNA is TGTGCCAGCAGCCAATACGTGGGACAATCGATCTATGGCTACACCTTC. The chain uses TRBV16 and TRBJ1-2; the D region possibly corresponds to TRBD1 (6 bases align). From a lookup of the germline V gene, CDR1 and CDR2 are KGHSY and FQNENV. The V and J ends are trimmed by 1 base and 4 bases, leaving 16 bases between them. Taken from cysteine to phenylalanine, the CDR3 has 16 residues. Just the 48-base CDR3 DNA is kept, in frame starting at base 1.